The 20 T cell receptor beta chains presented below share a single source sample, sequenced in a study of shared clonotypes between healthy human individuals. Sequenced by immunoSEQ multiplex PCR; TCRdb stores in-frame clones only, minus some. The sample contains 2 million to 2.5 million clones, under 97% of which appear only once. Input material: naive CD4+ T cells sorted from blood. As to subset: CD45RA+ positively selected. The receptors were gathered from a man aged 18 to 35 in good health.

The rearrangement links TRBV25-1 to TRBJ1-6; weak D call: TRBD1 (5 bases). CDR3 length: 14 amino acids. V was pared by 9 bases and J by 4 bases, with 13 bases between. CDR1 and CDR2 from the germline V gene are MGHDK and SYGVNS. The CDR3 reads CASARGGYNSPLHF. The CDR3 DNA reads TGTGCCAGTGCCCGGGGGGGATATAATTCACCCCTCCACTTT.

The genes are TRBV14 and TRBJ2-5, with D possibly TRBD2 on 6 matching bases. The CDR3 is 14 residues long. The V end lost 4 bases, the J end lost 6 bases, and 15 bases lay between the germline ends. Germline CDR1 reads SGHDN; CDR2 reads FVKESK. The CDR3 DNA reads TGTGCCAGCAGCCTAGCTATCGGGAGACAGACCCAGTACTTC. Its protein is CASSLAIGRQTQYF.

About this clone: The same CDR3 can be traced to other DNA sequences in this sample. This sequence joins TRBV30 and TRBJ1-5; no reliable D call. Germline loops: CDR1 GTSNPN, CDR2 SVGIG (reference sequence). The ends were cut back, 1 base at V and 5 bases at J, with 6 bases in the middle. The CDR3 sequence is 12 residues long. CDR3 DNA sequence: TGTGCCTGGAGTGAGGGTCATCAGCCCCAGCATTTT. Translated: CAWSEGHQPQHF.

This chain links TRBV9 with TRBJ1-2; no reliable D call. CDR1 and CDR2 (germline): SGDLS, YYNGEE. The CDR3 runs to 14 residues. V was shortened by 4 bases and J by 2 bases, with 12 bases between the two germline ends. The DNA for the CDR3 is TGTGCCAGCAGCACACTCCCGCAGAACTATGGCTACACCTTC. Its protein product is CASSTLPQNYGYTF.

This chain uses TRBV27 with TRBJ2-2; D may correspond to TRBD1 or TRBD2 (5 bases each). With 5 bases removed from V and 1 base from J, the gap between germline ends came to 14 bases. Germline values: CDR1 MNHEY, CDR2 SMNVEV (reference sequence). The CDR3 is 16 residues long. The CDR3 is CASSVGAYLNTGELFF. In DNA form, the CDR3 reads TGTGCCAGCAGTGTCGGGGCCTACCTGAACACCGGGGAGCTGTTTTTT.

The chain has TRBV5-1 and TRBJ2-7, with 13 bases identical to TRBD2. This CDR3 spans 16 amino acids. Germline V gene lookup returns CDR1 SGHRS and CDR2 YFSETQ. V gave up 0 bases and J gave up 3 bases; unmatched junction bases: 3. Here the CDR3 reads CASSLAGLAGVYEQYF. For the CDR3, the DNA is TGCGCCAGCAGCTTGGCCGGACTAGCGGGGGTCTACGAGCAGTACTTC. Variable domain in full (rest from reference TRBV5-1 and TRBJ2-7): KAGVTQTPRYLIKTRGQQVTLSCSPISGHRSVSWYQQTPGQGLQFLFEYFSETQRNKGNFPGRFSGRQFSNSRSEMNVSTLELGDSALYLCASSLAGLAGVYEQYFGPGTRLTVT.

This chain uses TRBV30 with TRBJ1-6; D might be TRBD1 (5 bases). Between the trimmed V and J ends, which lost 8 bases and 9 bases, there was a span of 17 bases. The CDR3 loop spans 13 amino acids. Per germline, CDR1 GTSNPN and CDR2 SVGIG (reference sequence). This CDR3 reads CARGDQGGSPLHF. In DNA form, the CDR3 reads TGTGCCCGGGGGGACCAAGGAGGTTCACCCCTCCACTTT.

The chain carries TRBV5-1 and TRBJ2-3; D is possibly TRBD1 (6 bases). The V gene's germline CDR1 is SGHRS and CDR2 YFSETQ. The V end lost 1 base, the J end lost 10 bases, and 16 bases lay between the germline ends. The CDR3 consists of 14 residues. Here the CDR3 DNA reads TGCGCCAGCAGCTTGTCGACAGGACCCGATTCGCAGTATTTT. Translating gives CASSLSTGPDSQYF.

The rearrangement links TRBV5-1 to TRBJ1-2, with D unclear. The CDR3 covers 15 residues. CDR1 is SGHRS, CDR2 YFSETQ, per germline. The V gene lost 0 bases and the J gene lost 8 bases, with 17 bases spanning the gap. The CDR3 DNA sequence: TGCGCCAGCAGCTTGGTGTTGGGTTCGCCTTCGGGCTACACCTTC. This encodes CASSLVLGSPSGYTF.

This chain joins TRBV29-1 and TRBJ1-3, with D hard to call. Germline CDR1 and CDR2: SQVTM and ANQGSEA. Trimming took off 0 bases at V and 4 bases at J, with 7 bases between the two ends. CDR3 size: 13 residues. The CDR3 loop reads CSVEDPQGNTIYF. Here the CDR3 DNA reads TGCAGCGTTGAAGACCCACAGGGAAACACCATATATTTT.

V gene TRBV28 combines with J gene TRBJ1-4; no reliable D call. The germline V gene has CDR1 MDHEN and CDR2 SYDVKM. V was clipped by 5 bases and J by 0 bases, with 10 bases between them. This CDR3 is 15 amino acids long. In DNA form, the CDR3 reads TGTGCCAGCAGTCTGACCGGGACAACTAATGAAAAACTGTTTTTT. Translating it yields CASSLTGTTNEKLFF.

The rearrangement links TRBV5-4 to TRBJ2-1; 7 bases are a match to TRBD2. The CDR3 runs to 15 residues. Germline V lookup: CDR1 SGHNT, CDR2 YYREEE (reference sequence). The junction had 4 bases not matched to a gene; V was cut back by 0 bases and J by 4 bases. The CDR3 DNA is TGTGCCAGCAGCTTGGGAGGGACTACATACAATGAGCAGTTCTTC. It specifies CASSLGGTTYNEQFF.

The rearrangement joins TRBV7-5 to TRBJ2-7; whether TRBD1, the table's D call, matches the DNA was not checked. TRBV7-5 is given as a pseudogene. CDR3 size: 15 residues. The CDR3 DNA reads TGTGCCAGAAGCTTAGGCAGGGTTGGGTCCTACGAGCAGTACTTC. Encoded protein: CARSLGRVGSYEQYF.

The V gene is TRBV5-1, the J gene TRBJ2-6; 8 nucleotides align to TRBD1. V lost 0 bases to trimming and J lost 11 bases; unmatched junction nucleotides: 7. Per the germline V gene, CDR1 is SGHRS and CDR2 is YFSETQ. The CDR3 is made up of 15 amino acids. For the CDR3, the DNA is TGCGCCAGCAGCTTGGCCCAGGGGGCGGTCGACGTCCTGACTTTC. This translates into CASSLAQGAVDVLTF.

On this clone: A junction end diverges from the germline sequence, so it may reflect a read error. CDR3 residues: CASSLTQNTGELFF. Written as DNA, the CDR3 is TGTGCTAGCAGCTTAACCCAAAACACCGGGGAGCTGTTTTTT. The chain carries TRBV7-7 and TRBJ2-2; D is unclear. The germline V gene encodes CDR1 SSHAT and CDR2 FNYEAQ (reference sequence). The CDR3 loop spans 14 amino acids.

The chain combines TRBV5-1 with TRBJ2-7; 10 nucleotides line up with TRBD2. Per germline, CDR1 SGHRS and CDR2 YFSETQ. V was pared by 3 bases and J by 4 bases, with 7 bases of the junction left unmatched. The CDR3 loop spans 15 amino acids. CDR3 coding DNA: TGCGCCAGCAGCTGGGGACTAGCGCAAGGTTACGAGCAGTACTTC. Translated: CASSWGLAQGYEQYF.

For the CDR3, the DNA is TGTGCCAGCAGCTCAGGGACAGGAGGACAGCCCCAGCATTTT. It is translated as CASSSGTGGQPQHF. This chain joins TRBV7-6 and TRBJ1-5; 8 nucleotides match TRBD1. CDR1 and CDR2 from the germline V gene are SGHVS and FNYEAQ. The CDR3 is 14 residues long. J gave up 7 bases and V 4 bases, and 6 bases lay outside the gene matches.

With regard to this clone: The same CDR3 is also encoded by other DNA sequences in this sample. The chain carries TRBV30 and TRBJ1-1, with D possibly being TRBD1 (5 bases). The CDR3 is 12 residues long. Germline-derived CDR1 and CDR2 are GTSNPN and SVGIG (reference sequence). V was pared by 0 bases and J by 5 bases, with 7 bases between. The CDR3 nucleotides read TGTGCCTGGAGTGTGGGGGGTACTGAAGCTTTCTTT. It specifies CAWSVGGTEAFF.

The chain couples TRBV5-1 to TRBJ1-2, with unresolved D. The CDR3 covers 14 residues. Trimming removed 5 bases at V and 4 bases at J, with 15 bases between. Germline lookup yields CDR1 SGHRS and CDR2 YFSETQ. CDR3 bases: TGCGCCAGCAGTCCCTGGCCGGGAAGCTATGGCTACACCTTC. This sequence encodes CASSPWPGSYGYTF.

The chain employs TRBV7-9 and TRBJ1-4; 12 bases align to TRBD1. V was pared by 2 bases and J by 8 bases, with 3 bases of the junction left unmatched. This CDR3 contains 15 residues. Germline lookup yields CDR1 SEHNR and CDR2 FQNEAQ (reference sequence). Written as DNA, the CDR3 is TGTGCCAGCAGCTTAAGCGGGACAGGGGGCGAAAAACTGTTTTTT. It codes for CASSLSGTGGEKLFF. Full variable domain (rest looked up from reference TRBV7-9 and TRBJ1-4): DTGVSQNPRHKITKRGQNVTFRCDPISEHNRLYWYRQTLGQGPEFLTYFQNEAQLEKSRLLSDRFSAERPKGSFSTLEIQRTEQGDSAMYLCASSLSGTGGEKLFFGSGTQLSVL.